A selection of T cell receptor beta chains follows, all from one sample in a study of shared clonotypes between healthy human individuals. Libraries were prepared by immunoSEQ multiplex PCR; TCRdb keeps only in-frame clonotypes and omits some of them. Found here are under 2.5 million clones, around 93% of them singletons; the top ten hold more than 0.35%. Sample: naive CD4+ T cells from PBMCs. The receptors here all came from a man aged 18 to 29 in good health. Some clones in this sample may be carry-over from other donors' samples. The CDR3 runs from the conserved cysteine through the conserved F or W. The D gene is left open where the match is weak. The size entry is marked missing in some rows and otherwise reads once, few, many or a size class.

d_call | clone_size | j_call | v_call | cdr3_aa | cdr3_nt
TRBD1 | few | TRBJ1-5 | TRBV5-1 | CASSLAGQGNQPQHF | TGCGCCAGCAGCTTGGCCGGACAGGGTAATCAGCCCCAGCATTTT
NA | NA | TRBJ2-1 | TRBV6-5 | CASRATAGQFF | TGTGCCAGCAGAGCCACAGCCGGGCAGTTCTTC
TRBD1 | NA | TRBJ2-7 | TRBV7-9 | CASSLVGGTGSYEQYF | TGTGCCAGCAGCTTAGTGGGTGGGACAGGGTCCTACGAGCAGTACTTC
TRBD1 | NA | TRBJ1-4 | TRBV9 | CASSVNPFWQGEEKLFF | TGTGCCAGCAGCGTGAACCCCTTTTGGCAGGGGGAAGAAAAACTGTTTTTT
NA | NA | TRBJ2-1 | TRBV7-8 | CASSANRRDEQFF | TGTGCCAGCAGCGCCAATCGCAGGGATGAGCAGTTCTTC
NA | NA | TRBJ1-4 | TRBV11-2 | CASSLEAWPNEKLFF | TGTGCCAGCAGCTTAGAAGCATGGCCTAATGAAAAACTGTTTTTT
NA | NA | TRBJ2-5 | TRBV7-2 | CASSLRTAETQYF | TGTGCCAGCAGCTTACGAACGGCAGAGACCCAGTACTTC
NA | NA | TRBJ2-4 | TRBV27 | CASSIHGAKNIQYF | TGTGCCAGCAGCATCCACGGTGCCAAAAACATTCAGTACTTC
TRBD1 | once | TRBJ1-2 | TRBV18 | CASSPGDRIEYGYTF | TGTGCCAGCTCCCCCGGGGACAGGATTGAGTATGGCTACACCTTC
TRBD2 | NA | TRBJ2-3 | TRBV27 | CASSILAVTTTQYF | TGTGCCAGCAGTATCCTAGCGGTGACTACTACGCAGTATTTT
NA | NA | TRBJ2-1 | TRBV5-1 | CASSLDSSTYNEQFF | TGCGCCAGCAGCTTGGACAGTTCGACCTACAATGAGCAGTTCTTC
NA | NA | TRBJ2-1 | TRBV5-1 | CASSVQGNEQFF | TGCGCCAGCAGCGTCCAGGGGAATGAGCAGTTCTTC
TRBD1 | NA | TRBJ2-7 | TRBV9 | CASSVPPPGQGINEQYF | TGTGCCAGCAGCGTTCCTCCGCCGGGACAGGGAATCAACGAGCAGTACTTC
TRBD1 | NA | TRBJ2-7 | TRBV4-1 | CASSLAGTGMYEQYF | TGCGCCAGCAGCCTAGCCGGGACAGGGATGTACGAGCAGTACTTC
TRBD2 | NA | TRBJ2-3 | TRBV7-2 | CASSPVFAGGTDTQYF | TGTGCCAGCAGCCCTGTGTTTGCGGGGGGCACAGATACGCAGTATTTT
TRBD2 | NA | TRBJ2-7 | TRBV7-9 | CASSLVLAGVPYEQYF | TGTGCCAGCAGCTTAGTCCTAGCGGGAGTCCCCTACGAGCAGTACTTC
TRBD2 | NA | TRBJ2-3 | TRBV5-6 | CASSLMSSGRGEDTQYF | TGTGCCAGCAGCTTGATGTCTAGCGGGAGAGGGGAAGATACGCAGTATTTT
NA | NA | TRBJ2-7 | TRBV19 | CASSIGGPSSYEQYF | TGTGCCAGTAGTATAGGGGGTCCAAGCTCCTACGAGCAGTACTTC
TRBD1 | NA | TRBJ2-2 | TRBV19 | CASTLAHRGQSGELFF | TGTGCCAGTACTCTGGCCCACAGGGGGCAGTCCGGGGAGCTGTTTTTT
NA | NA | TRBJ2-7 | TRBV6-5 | CASRSGRDFYEQYF | TGTGCCAGCAGGTCGGGGCGGGATTTCTACGAGCAGTACTTC
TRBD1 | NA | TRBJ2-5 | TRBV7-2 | CASSFNRGLETQYF | TGTGCCAGCAGTTTTAACAGGGGGCTAGAGACCCAGTACTTC
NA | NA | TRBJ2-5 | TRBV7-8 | CASSLGGGTRQETQYF | TGTGCCAGCAGCTTAGGAGGGGGAACTAGGCAAGAGACCCAGTACTTC
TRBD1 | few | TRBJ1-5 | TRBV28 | CASRGPRGQPQHF | TGTGCCAGCAGGGGACCCAGGGGGCAGCCCCAGCATTTT
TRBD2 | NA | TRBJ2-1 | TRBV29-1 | CSAEAGADNEQFF | TGCAGCGCCGAAGCGGGAGCAGACAATGAGCAGTTCTTC
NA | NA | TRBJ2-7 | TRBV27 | CASSLNGGPRYEQYF | TGTGCCAGCAGTTTAAATGGGGGACCCAGGTACGAGCAGTACTTC
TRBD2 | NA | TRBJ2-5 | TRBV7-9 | CASLNRAGVRETQYF | TGTGCCAGCCTAAATCGGGCGGGAGTAAGAGAGACCCAGTACTTC
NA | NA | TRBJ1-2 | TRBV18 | CASSPRLGEDGYTF | TGTGCCAGCTCACCACGTTTGGGGGAGGATGGCTACACCTTC
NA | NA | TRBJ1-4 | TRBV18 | CASSPQLGIEKLFF | TGTGCCAGCTCCCCGCAGCTGGGGATCGAAAAACTGTTTTTT
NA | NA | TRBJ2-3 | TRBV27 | CASSFPGGTDTQYF | TGTGCCAGCAGTTTCCCCGGGGGCACAGATACGCAGTATTTT
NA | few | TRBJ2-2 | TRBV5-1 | CASSLVENTGELFF | TGCGCCAGCAGCTTGGTCGAGAACACCGGGGAGCTGTTTTTT
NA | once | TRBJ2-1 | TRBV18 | CASSSNNEQFF | TGTGCCAGCTCATCTAACAATGAGCAGTTCTTC
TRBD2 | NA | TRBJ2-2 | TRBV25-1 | CASSRLAGNTGELFF | TGTGCCAGCAGCCGACTAGCGGGTAACACCGGGGAGCTGTTTTTT
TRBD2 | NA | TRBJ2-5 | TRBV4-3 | CASSPLGTSGIETQYF | TGCGCCAGCAGTCCCTTGGGGACTAGCGGGATCGAGACCCAGTACTTC
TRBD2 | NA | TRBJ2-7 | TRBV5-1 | CASSFNSGRGYEQYF | TGCGCCAGCAGCTTTAACAGCGGGAGGGGCTACGAGCAGTACTTC
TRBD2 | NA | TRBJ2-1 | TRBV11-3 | CASSPRTSGRMIGLNEQFF | TGTGCCAGCAGCCCCCGGACTAGCGGGAGAATGATTGGGTTAAATGAGCAGTTCTTC
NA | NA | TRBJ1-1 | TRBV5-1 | CASSLAVTGLNTEAFF | TGCGCCAGCAGCTTGGCTGTAACAGGACTGAACACTGAAGCTTTCTTT
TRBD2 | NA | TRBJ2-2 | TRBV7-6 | CASSPRTSGRLTGELFF | TGTGCCAGCAGCCCCAGGACTAGCGGGAGACTCACCGGGGAGCTGTTTTTT
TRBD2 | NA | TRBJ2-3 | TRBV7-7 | CASSSSGTNTDTQYF | TGTGCCAGCAGCTCGAGCGGGACTAACACAGATACGCAGTATTTT
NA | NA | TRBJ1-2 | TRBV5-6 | CASSPAGTPGGYGYTF | TGTGCCAGCAGCCCCGCCGGGACTCCGGGTGGCTATGGCTACACCTTC
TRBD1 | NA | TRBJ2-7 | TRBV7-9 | CASSFDRGQDEQYF | TGTGCCAGCAGCTTTGACAGGGGGCAAGACGAGCAGTACTTC
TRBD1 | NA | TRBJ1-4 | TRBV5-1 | CASSSMGTGEEKLFF | TGCGCCAGCAGCTCAATGGGGACAGGGGAAGAAAAACTGTTTTTT
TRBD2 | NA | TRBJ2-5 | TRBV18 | CASSPTSGPIGETQYF | TGTGCCAGCTCACCGACTAGCGGGCCCATCGGGGAGACCCAGTACTTC
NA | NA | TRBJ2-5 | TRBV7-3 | CASSLGAQETQYF | TGTGCCAGCAGCTTAGGGGCGCAAGAGACCCAGTACTTC